Included here is one TCR beta chain sequence, with context. It lacks a known antigen. Per-nucleotide qualities are absent, and no much larger clonotype sits a single base away. Participants in the prospective study were aged roughly 18 to 100 years, lived in about two dozen United States geographic areas, and enrolled through a virtual design. In the prospective study, cohorts were assigned on the basis of participant-reported clinical history obtained from a screening survey and a study questionnaire. In the prospective study, mobile phlebotomists collected whole blood, serum and a nasopharyngeal or oropharyngeal swab from each participant. Additional blood draws and questionnaires over a 2-month period could optionally be provided by prospective study participants. Prospective study blood samples were shipped either frozen or at room temperature before DNA extraction. This sample is drawn from a study of blood T cell repertoires in COVID-19 (dated by TCRdb to 2020 to 2022). About the full investigation: Collaborator samples came from the United States, Italy and Spain and covered acute and convalescent phases of COVID-19. The material from the prospective study consisted of cDNA or gDNA derived from T cells, B-cell-depleted T cells, or PBMCs. Subjects who had been exposed to COVID-19, were actively infected with it, or had recovered from it provided the deeply sampled blood TCRbeta repertoires that made up the dataset. The repertoires were released in a freely available public database intended as a resource for research on the immune response to SARS-CoV-2. Samples came from the ongoing ImmuneRACE study (first 160 participants) plus 1,254 subjects from 6 global collaborators. A de-identified subject ID, COVID-19 status, age in years and sex were almost always included in the sample metadata. Where available, HLA class I and class II types were obtained from metadata supplied by the sample provider rather than from assay-based typing.

Here is what the overall study found, with its caveats: Clinical and demographic metadata were provided uncurated, with the amount varying by source and participant.

The immunoSEQ Assay, a bias-controlled multiplex PCR, was used to amplify TCRbeta CDR3 regions from genomic DNA. Per the original workflow: The number of nucleated cells in each sample was estimated by amplification of reference gene primers within the assay. To quantify the absolute abundance of each unique TCRbeta CDR3 rearrangement, sequence reads were collapsed and filtered. For each sample, productive Simpson clonality was calculated as the square root of Simpson's diversity index across productive rearrangements. Here the immuneACCESS table is served through TCRdb, limited to in-frame sequences with V and J called. Missing clones are a known gap in these copies; in checked studies unresolved V genes cover under half, and the rest lacks a known reason. V and J calls and clone size are copied from that table; D and trimming were computed from the DNA. The sample table records 180,000 or so clones; 83% of these occur just once. Approximately 4% of the sample goes to the ten largest clones.

Here V drops 2 bases and J drops 4 bases, and the junction holds 6 bases not matched to any gene. The CDR3 contains 16 residues, cysteine and phenylalanine counted. The retained sequence is limited to the CDR3, 48 bases, with the frame set at the first base. Via the germline V gene (reference sequence), CDR1 is SEHNR and CDR2 FQNEAQ. Here the chain combines TRBV7-9 and TRBJ2-5; 11 bases in the junction line up with TRBD2. The sample taken for sequencing was PBMCs or T cells enriched from blood (not recorded which). The source of this sequence is a woman between 45 and 65 years old in a cohort exposed to, infected with or recovered from COVID-19 (not recorded which). The CDR3 protein: CASSLITSGGLETQYF. At the DNA level, the sequence is TGTGCCAGCAGCTTAATTACTAGCGGGGGTTTAGAGACCCAGTACTTC.